The 23 T cell receptor beta chains in this list originate from one sample, sequenced in a study of blood T cell repertoires in COVID-19. TCRdb's table, derived via immunoSEQ multiplex PCR, lists solely in-frame clones and lacks some. The table lists 300,000 to 400,000 clones, 80% to 90% of them singletons, with roughly 2.1% in the top ten. The specimen was peripheral blood. The receptors originated from a woman aged 55 to 70 with COVID-19, enrolled during active disease.

The CDR3 protein is CASSYSMTGGPREQYF. DNA of the CDR3: TGTGCCAGCAGTTACTCAATGACGGGGGGTCCAAGGGAGCAGTACTTC. The chain couples TRBV6-6 to TRBJ2-7; 7 bases align to TRBD2. The CDR3 is 16 amino acids. The J segment lost 7 bases and the V segment lost 0 bases, leaving 12 bases of the junction unmatched. Germline V lookup: CDR1 MNHNY, CDR2 SVGAGI (reference sequence).

This chain connects TRBV5-6 to TRBJ1-2, with D maybe TRBD1 (6 bases). Trimming took 6 bases from V and 2 from J, leaving 14 bases between them. CDR3 size: 14 residues. Germline assignment: CDR1 SGHDT and CDR2 YYEEEE. The CDR3 region has the DNA TGTGCCAGCATCCGGGCAACAGGGAACTATGGCTACACCTTC. This sequence encodes CASIRATGNYGYTF. Filled out from reference TRBV5-6 and TRBJ1-2, the complete variable domain reads DAGVTQSPTHLIKTRGQQVTLRCSPKSGHDTVSWYQQALGQGPQFIFQYYEEEERQRGNFPDRFSGHQFPNYSSELNVNALLLGDSALYLCASIRATGNYGYTFGSGTRLTVV.

The genes are TRBV7-2 and TRBJ2-1; D not certain. CDR1 and CDR2 (germline): SGHTA, FQGNSA. V was cut by 4 bases and J by 0 bases, with 4 bases left in between. The CDR3 is 13 amino acids. The CDR3 DNA reads TGTGCCAGCAGCTCCGTCTCCTACAATGAGCAGTTCTTC. Residues: CASSSVSYNEQFF.

The rearrangement links TRBV30 to TRBJ2-3; 8 bases agree with TRBD1. The CDR3 has 14 amino acids. The ends lost 5 bases at V and 0 bases at J; junction bases unmatched: 4. Germline CDR1 reads GTSNPN; CDR2 reads SVGIG (reference sequence). CDR3 sequence reads: CAWDRGFSTDTQYF. CDR3 sequence (DNA): TGTGCCTGGGACAGGGGCTTCAGCACAGATACGCAGTATTTT.

The genes are TRBV7-2 and TRBJ1-2; the D gene is possibly TRBD1 (5 bases). Trimming stripped 5 bases from V and 4 bases from J, with 11 bases between. Germline CDR1 reads SGHTA; CDR2 reads FQGNSA. CDR3 size: 13 residues. The chain's CDR3 is CASSTGGGYGYTF. CDR3 DNA sequence: TGTGCCAGCAGCACCGGGGGGGGCTATGGCTACACCTTC.

The chain has TRBV19 and TRBJ2-2; TRBD2 is a possible D gene (6 bases). Per the germline V gene, CDR1 is LNHDA and CDR2 is SQIVND (reference sequence). This CDR3 region has 14 residues. Deletions cut 5 bases from V and 6 bases from J, with 13 bases between. The CDR3 spells CASSPHRRAGELFF. In DNA, the CDR3 is TGTGCCAGTAGTCCCCATCGGAGGGCCGGGGAGCTGTTTTTT.

The chain is built from TRBV2 and TRBJ2-3; tentatively, D is TRBD1 (6 bases). Trimming took 4 bases from V and 1 from J, leaving 12 bases between them. The CDR3 runs to 15 residues. Germline V lookup: CDR1 SNHLY, CDR2 FYNNEI. In nucleotides, the CDR3 is TGTGCCAGCAGTGGACAGGTCTCTGGCACAGATACGCAGTATTTT. Protein product: CASSGQVSGTDTQYF.

The chain carries TRBV6-5 and TRBJ2-7; 10 bases map to TRBD2. CDR1 is MNHEY, CDR2 SVGAGI, per germline. Trimming cost V 5 bases and J 4 bases; bases outside gene matches: 8. The CDR3 runs to 15 residues. The CDR3 here is CASSLGLANSYEQYF. The CDR3 coding sequence is TGTGCCAGCAGTCTGGGACTAGCGAACTCGTACGAGCAGTACTTC.

V gene TRBV5-4 combines with J gene TRBJ2-7; tentatively, D is TRBD2 (6 bases). CDR1 and CDR2 from the germline V gene are SGHNT and YYREEE (reference sequence). The CDR3 is made up of 15 amino acids. Trimming cost V 3 bases and J 5 bases, with 18 bases left between them. The CDR3 sequence: CASSSPSRGGDEQYF. The CDR3 bases are TGTGCCAGCAGCTCCCCTTCTCGGGGAGGAGACGAGCAGTACTTC.

This clone came up once. The chain joins TRBV2 to TRBJ1-2; 7 nucleotides align to TRBD1. CDR1 and CDR2 (germline): SNHLY, FYNNEI. V shed 4 bases, J shed 1 base, and the junction held 3 bases outside the gene matches. CDR3 length: 14 amino acids. The CDR3 DNA reads TGTGCCAGCAGTGGGGACAGCCGTAACTATGGCTACACCTTC. Its protein product is CASSGDSRNYGYTF.

The chain couples TRBV2 to TRBJ1-2; unclear D gene. The CDR3 spans 12 residues. V was shortened by 10 bases and J by 6 bases, with 15 bases between the two germline ends. Looked up from germline, CDR1 is SNHLY and CDR2 is FYNNEI. The CDR3 nucleotides are TGTGCCAACCCCGACGGGTCCAATGGCTACACCTTC. This sequence encodes CANPDGSNGYTF.

The V and J genes are TRBV5-1 and TRBJ2-1; 13 nucleotides match TRBD2. The germline V gene encodes CDR1 SGHRS and CDR2 YFSETQ. This CDR3 has 20 amino acids. The trim removed 4 bases at V and 0 bases at J, leaving 13 bases unmatched. The CDR3 DNA reads as TGCGCCAGCAGCCCGAGGTCGACTAGCGGGGGGCATAGCTCCTACAATGAGCAGTTCTTC. Its translation is CASSPRSTSGGHSSYNEQFF.

The chain recombines TRBV12-5 with TRBJ2-1, with TRBD1 identical over 9 bases. The CDR3 extends over 15 amino acids. V dropped 2 bases and J dropped 8; count of bases not matched to a gene: 7. Germline CDR1 reads LGHNT; CDR2 reads FRNRAP. This CDR3 reads CASGLWRQGGYEQFF. As DNA, the CDR3 is TGTGCTAGTGGTTTGTGGAGACAGGGGGGCTATGAGCAGTTCTTC.

The rearrangement links TRBV29-1 to TRBJ2-1; 11 bases line up with TRBD1. The trim removed 6 bases at V and 9 bases at J, leaving 10 bases unmatched. The CDR3 loop spans 14 amino acids. CDR1 SQVTM and CDR2 ANQGSEA come from the germline V gene. The CDR3 sequence: CSVKPGQGVPEQFF. The CDR3 DNA reads TGCAGCGTGAAACCGGGACAGGGGGTCCCTGAGCAGTTCTTC.

This sequence joins TRBV19 and TRBJ2-3; 13 bases align to TRBD2. V was pared by 5 bases and J by 4 bases, with 6 bases of the junction left unmatched. CDR1 and CDR2 from the germline V gene are LNHDA and SQIVND (reference sequence). CDR3 length: 16 residues. The DNA for the CDR3 is TGTGCCAGTAGTCCTCGACTAGCGGGGGGATCAGATACGCAGTATTTT. Amino acids: CASSPRLAGGSDTQYF.

V usage is TRBV29-1 and J usage is TRBJ2-5, with 8 positions matching TRBD1. Germline CDR1 reads SQVTM; CDR2 reads ANQGSEA. The V gene end was trimmed by 3 bases and the J gene end by 5 bases; junction bases not matched to a gene: 5. The CDR3 is 13 residues long. CDR3 in amino acids: CSVDRTGQETQYF. In nucleotides, the CDR3 is TGCAGCGTTGACAGGACAGGGCAGGAGACCCAGTACTTC. Supplemented by reference TRBV29-1 and TRBJ2-5, the full variable domain reads SAVISQKPSRDICQRGTSLTIQCQVDSQVTMMFWYRQQPGQSLTLIATANQGSEATYESGFVIDKFPISRPNLTFSTLTVSNMSPEDSSIYLCSVDRTGQETQYFGPGTRLLVL.

The rearrangement links TRBV6-5 to TRBJ2-7; 7 bases are shared with TRBD2. J gave up 4 bases and V 7 bases, and 13 bases lay outside the gene matches. CDR1 MNHEY and CDR2 SVGAGI come from the germline V gene. The length of the CDR3 is 15 residues. The CDR3 region has the DNA TGTGCCAGCAAGACTCTAGCGGCCCTAAGTTACGAGCAGTACTTC. Its protein is CASKTLAALSYEQYF.

This chain links TRBV11-2 with TRBJ2-3, with D maybe TRBD2 (6 bases). The V end was cut by 6 bases, the J end by 2 bases, with 18 bases between. This CDR3 has 16 residues. Germline-derived CDR1 and CDR2 are SGHAT and FQNNGV. Here the CDR3 reads CASRKMAGTFTDTQYF. The CDR3 DNA is TGTGCCAGCAGGAAAATGGCGGGGACTTTCACAGATACGCAGTATTTT.

The chain joins TRBV30 to TRBJ2-7, with TRBD2 as a possible D gene (6 bases). The CDR3 is 13 amino acids. Trimming removed 0 bases at V and 2 bases at J, with 8 bases between. CDR1 and CDR2 from the germline V gene are GTSNPN and SVGIG (reference sequence). CDR3 DNA: TGTGCCTGGAGTGTTAGCGGACCCTACGAGCAGTACTTC. Its translation: CAWSVSGPYEQYF.

This clone showed up just a few times. J is TRBJ2-2 and V is TRBV6-5; 8 bases match TRBD2. This CDR3 has 14 amino acids. Germline V lookup: CDR1 MNHEY, CDR2 SVGAGI. The V segment lost 2 bases and the J segment 9 bases; nucleotides outside the gene matches: 5. The chain's CDR3 is CASSYRGGGRELFF. The CDR3 DNA sequence: TGTGCCAGCAGTTACCGGGGGGGAGGCAGGGAGCTGTTTTTT.

The V and J genes are TRBV2 and TRBJ1-5; D call uncertain. The CDR3 totals 16 residues. Germline CDR1 is SNHLY and CDR2 is FYNNEI. V gave up 0 bases and J gave up 11 bases, with 20 bases separating them. The CDR3 nucleotides are TGTGCCAGCAGTGAAGCGCCGCTACCACGAGCGAGGGCCCAGCATTTT. Translation gives CASSEAPLPRARAQHF.

The chain links TRBV29-1 to TRBJ1-1; 7 nucleotides match TRBD1. Unmatched junction bases numbered 8, after V lost 6 bases and J lost 7 bases. Germline CDR1 SQVTM, CDR2 ANQGSEA. This CDR3 contains 12 residues. This CDR3 reads CSVSDRAFEAFF. CDR3 coding DNA: TGCAGCGTCTCCGACAGGGCCTTTGAAGCTTTCTTT.

The chain couples TRBV12-5 to TRBJ1-2; D might be TRBD1 (6 bases). V gave up 6 bases and J gave up 4 bases, with 12 bases separating them. The CDR3 has 13 amino acids. Germline-derived CDR1 and CDR2 are LGHNT and FRNRAP. The CDR3 reads CASGADRLYGYTF. CDR3 nucleotides: TGTGCTAGTGGGGCAGACAGGCTCTATGGCTACACCTTC.